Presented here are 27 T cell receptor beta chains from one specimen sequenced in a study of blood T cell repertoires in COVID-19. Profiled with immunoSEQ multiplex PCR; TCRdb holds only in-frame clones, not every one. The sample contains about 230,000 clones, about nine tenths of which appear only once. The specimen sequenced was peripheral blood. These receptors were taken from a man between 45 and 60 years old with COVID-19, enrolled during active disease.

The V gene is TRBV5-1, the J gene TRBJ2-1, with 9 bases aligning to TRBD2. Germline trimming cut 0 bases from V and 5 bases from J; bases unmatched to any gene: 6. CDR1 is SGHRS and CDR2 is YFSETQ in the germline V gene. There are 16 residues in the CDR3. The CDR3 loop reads CASSLARASGDNEQFF. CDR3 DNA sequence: TGCGCCAGCAGCTTGGCCAGGGCTAGCGGGGACAATGAGCAGTTCTTC.

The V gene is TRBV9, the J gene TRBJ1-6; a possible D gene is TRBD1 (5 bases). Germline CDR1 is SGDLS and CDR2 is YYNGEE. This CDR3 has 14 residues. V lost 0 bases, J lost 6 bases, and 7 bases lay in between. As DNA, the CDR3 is TGTGCCAGCAGCGTAGGACAGCTTAATTCACCCCTCCACTTT. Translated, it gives CASSVGQLNSPLHF.

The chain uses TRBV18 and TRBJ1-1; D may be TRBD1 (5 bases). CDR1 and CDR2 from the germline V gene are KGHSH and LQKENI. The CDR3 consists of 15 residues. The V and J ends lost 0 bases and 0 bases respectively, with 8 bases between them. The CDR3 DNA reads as TGTGCCAGCTCACCACCGGGCAGGGTGAACACTGAAGCTTTCTTT. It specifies CASSPPGRVNTEAFF. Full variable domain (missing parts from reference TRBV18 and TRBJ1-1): NAGVMQNPRHLVRRRGQEARLRCSPMKGHSHVYWYRQLPEEGLKFMVYLQKENIIDESGMPKERFSAEFPKEGPSILRIQQVVRGDSAAYFCASSPPGRVNTEAFFGQGTRLTVV.

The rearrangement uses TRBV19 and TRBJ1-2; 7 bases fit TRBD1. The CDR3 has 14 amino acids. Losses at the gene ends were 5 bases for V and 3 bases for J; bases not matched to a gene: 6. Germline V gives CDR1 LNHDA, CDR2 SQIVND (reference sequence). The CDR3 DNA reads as TGTGCCAGTAGTCCAGGACAGGTGGACTATGGCTACACCTTC. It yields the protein CASSPGQVDYGYTF.

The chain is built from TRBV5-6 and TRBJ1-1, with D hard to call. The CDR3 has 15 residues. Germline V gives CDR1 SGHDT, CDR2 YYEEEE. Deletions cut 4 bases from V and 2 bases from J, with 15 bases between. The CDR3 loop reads CASSRGPGSNTEAFF. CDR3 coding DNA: TGTGCCAGCAGCCGTGGCCCCGGGTCCAACACTGAAGCTTTCTTT.

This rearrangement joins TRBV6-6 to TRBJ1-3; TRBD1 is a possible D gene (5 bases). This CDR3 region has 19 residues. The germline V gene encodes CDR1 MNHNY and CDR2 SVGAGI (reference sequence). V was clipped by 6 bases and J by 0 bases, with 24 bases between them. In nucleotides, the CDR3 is TGTGCCAGCAGCCGAACCTACAGACAGTGGACCGTCTCTGGAAACACCATATATTTT. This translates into CASSRTYRQWTVSGNTIYF.

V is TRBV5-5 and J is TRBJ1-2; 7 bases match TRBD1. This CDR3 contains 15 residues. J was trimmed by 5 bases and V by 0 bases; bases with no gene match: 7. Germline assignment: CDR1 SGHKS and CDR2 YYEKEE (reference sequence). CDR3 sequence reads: CASSLGTGLRYGYTF. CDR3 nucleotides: TGTGCCAGCAGCTTGGGGACAGGCCTAAGATATGGCTACACCTTC.

The CDR3 DNA is TGTGCCACCAGTGGACAGTCCAATCAGCCCCAGCATTTT. Encoded protein: CATSGQSNQPQHF. The V gene is TRBV24-1, the J gene TRBJ1-5; D is perhaps TRBD1 (5 bases). Trimming took 5 bases from V and 3 from J, leaving 7 bases between them. The germline CDR1 and CDR2 sequences are KGHDR and SFDVKD. The CDR3 sequence is 13 residues long.

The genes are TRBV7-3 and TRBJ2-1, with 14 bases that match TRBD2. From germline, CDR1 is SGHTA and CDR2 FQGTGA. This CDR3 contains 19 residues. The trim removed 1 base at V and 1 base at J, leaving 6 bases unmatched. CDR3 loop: CASSLIGTSGSLSYNEQFF. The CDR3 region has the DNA TGTGCCAGCAGCTTAATTGGGACTAGCGGGAGTCTGTCCTACAATGAGCAGTTCTTC.

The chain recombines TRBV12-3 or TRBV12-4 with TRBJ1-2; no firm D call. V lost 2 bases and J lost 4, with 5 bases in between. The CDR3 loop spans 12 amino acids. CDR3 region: CASSLNLYGYTF. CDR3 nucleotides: TGTGCCAGCAGTTTAAATCTCTATGGCTACACCTTC.

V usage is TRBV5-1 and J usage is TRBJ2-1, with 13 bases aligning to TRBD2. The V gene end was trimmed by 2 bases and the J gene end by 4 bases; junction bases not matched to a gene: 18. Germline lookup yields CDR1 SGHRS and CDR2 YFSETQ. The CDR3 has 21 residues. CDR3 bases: TGCGCCAGCAGCTTTAGAACTTCCGGGACTAGCGGGACATGGAAATACAATGAGCAGTTCTTC. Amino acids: CASSFRTSGTSGTWKYNEQFF.

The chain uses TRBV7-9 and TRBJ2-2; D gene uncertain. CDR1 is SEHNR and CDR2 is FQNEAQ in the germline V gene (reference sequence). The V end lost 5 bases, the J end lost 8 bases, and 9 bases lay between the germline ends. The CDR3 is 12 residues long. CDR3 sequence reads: CASSASMGELFF. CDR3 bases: TGTGCCAGCAGCGCTTCTATGGGGGAGCTGTTTTTT.

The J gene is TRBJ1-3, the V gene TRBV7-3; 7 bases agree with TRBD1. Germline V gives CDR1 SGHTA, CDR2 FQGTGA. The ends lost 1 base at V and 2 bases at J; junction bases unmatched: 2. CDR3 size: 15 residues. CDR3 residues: CASSLKGTAGNTIYF. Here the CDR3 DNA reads TGTGCCAGCAGCTTAAAGGGGACAGCTGGAAACACCATATATTTT. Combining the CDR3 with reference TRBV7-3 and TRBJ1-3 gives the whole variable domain GAGVSQTPSNKVTEKGKYVELRCDPISGHTALYWYRQSLGQGPEFLIYFQGTGAADDSGLPNDRFFAVRPEGSVSTLKIQRTERGDSAVYLCASSLKGTAGNTIYFGEGSWLTVV.

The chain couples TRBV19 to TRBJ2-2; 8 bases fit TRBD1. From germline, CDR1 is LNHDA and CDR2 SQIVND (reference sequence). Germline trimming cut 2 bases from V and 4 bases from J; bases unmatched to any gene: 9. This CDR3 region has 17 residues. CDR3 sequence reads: CASSIKGTGRPTGELFF. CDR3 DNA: TGTGCCAGTAGTATAAAGGGGACAGGACGACCCACCGGGGAGCTGTTTTTT. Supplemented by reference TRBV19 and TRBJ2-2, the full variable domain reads DGGITQSPKYLFRKEGQNVTLSCEQNLNHDAMYWYRQDPGQGLRLIYYSQIVNDFQKGDIAEGYSVSREKKESFPLTVTSAQKNPTAFYLCASSIKGTGRPTGELFFGEGSRLTVL.

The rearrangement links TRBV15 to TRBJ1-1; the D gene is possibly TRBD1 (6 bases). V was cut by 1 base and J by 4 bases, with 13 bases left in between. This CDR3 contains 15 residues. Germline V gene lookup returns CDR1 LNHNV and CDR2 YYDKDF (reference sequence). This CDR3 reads CATSRVGGGGTEAFF. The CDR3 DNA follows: TGTGCCACCAGCAGAGTCGGGGGCGGGGGCACTGAAGCTTTCTTT.

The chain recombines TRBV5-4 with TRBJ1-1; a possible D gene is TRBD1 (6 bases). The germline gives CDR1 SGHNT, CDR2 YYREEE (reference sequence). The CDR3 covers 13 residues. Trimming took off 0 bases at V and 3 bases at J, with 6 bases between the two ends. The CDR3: CASSLDRDTEAFF. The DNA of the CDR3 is TGTGCCAGCAGCTTGGACAGGGACACTGAAGCTTTCTTT. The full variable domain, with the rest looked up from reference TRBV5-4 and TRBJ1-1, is ETGVTQSPTHLIKTRGQQVTLRCSSQSGHNTVSWYQQALGQGPQFIFQYYREEENGRGNFPPRFSGLQFPNYSSELNVNALELDDSALYLCASSLDRDTEAFFGQGTRLTVV.

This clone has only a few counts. CDR3 amino acids: CASSLGRKGLGYGYTF. The CDR3 DNA reads TGTGCCAGCAGCTTAGGACGTAAGGGGTTGGGCTATGGCTACACCTTC. J is TRBJ1-2 and V is TRBV7-8; possibly TRBD1 for D (5 bases). Trimming took off 1 base at V and 4 bases at J, with 16 bases between the two ends. The CDR3 has 16 amino acids. Germline CDR1 is SGHVS and CDR2 is FQNEAQ.

The CDR3 DNA reads TGTGCCAGCCCTAGCGGGAATTACAATGAGCAGTTCTTC. Its protein product is CASPSGNYNEQFF. The rearrangement uses TRBV7-9 and TRBJ2-1; TRBD2 matches 9 bases. The CDR3 totals 13 residues. Germline trimming cut 8 bases from V and 4 bases from J; bases unmatched to any gene: 3. From germline, CDR1 is SEHNR and CDR2 FQNEAQ (reference sequence).

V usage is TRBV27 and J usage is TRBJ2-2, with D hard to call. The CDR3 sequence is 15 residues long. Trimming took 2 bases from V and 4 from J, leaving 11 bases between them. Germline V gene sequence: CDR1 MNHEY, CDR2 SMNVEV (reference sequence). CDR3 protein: CASSLTLGPTGELFF. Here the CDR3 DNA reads TGTGCCAGCAGTTTAACTCTGGGCCCCACCGGGGAGCTGTTTTTT.

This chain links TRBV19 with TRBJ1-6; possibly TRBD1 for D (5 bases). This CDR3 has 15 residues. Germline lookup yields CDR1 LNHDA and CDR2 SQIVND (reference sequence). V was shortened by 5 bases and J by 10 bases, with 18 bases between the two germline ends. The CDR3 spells CASSLPAGMGSPLHF. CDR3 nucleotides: TGTGCCAGTAGTCTACCGGCAGGGATGGGCTCACCCCTCCACTTT.

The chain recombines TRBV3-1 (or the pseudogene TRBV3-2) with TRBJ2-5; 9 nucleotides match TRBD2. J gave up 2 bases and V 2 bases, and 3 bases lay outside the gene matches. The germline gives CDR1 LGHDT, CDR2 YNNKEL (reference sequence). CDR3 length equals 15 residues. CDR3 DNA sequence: TGTGCCAGCAGCCAACCCGGACTAGCGCAAGAGACCCAGTACTTC. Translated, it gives CASSQPGLAQETQYF.

This CDR3 is CASSPDYGVKGAGDTEAFF. The CDR3 DNA is TGCGCCAGCAGCCCCGATTACGGGGTAAAGGGGGCCGGGGACACTGAAGCTTTCTTT. The chain carries TRBV4-1 and TRBJ1-1, with 7 bases lining up with TRBD1. Germline assignment: CDR1 MGHRA and CDR2 YSYEKL. The CDR3 is 19 amino acids. J gave up 3 bases and V 4 bases, and 20 bases lay outside the gene matches.

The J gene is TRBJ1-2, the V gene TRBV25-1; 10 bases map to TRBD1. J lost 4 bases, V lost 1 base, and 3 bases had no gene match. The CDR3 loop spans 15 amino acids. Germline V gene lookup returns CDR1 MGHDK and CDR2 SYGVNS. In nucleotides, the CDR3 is TGTGCCAGCAGTGAATTGGACAGGGGGATCTATGGCTACACCTTC. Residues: CASSELDRGIYGYTF.

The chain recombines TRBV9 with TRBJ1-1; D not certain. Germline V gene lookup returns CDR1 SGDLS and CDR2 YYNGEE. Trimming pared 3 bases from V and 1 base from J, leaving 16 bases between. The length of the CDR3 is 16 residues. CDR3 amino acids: CASSARGGWENTEAFF. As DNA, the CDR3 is TGTGCCAGCAGCGCCCGAGGAGGCTGGGAGAACACTGAAGCTTTCTTT.

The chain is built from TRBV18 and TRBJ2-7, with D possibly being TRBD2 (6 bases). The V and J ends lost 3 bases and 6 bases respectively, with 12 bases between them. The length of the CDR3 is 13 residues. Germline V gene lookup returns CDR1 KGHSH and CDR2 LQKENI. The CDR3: CASSPGLGGEQYF. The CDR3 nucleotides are TGTGCCAGCTCACCCGGTCTGGGAGGCGAGCAGTACTTC.

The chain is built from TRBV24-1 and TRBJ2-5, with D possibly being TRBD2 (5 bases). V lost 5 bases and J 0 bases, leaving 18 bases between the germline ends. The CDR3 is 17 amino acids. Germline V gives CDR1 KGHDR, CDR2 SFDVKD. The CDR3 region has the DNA TGTGCCACCAGTGGAGGGAGACTACTCCGCGACCAAGAGACCCAGTACTTC. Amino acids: CATSGGRLLRDQETQYF.

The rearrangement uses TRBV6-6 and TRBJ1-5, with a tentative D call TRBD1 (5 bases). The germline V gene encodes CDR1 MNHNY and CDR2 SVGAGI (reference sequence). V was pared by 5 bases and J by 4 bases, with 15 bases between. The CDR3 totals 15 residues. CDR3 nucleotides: TGTGCCAGCAGTCCCCGCGGCAGGGTGAATCAGCCCCAGCATTTT. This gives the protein CASSPRGRVNQPQHF.